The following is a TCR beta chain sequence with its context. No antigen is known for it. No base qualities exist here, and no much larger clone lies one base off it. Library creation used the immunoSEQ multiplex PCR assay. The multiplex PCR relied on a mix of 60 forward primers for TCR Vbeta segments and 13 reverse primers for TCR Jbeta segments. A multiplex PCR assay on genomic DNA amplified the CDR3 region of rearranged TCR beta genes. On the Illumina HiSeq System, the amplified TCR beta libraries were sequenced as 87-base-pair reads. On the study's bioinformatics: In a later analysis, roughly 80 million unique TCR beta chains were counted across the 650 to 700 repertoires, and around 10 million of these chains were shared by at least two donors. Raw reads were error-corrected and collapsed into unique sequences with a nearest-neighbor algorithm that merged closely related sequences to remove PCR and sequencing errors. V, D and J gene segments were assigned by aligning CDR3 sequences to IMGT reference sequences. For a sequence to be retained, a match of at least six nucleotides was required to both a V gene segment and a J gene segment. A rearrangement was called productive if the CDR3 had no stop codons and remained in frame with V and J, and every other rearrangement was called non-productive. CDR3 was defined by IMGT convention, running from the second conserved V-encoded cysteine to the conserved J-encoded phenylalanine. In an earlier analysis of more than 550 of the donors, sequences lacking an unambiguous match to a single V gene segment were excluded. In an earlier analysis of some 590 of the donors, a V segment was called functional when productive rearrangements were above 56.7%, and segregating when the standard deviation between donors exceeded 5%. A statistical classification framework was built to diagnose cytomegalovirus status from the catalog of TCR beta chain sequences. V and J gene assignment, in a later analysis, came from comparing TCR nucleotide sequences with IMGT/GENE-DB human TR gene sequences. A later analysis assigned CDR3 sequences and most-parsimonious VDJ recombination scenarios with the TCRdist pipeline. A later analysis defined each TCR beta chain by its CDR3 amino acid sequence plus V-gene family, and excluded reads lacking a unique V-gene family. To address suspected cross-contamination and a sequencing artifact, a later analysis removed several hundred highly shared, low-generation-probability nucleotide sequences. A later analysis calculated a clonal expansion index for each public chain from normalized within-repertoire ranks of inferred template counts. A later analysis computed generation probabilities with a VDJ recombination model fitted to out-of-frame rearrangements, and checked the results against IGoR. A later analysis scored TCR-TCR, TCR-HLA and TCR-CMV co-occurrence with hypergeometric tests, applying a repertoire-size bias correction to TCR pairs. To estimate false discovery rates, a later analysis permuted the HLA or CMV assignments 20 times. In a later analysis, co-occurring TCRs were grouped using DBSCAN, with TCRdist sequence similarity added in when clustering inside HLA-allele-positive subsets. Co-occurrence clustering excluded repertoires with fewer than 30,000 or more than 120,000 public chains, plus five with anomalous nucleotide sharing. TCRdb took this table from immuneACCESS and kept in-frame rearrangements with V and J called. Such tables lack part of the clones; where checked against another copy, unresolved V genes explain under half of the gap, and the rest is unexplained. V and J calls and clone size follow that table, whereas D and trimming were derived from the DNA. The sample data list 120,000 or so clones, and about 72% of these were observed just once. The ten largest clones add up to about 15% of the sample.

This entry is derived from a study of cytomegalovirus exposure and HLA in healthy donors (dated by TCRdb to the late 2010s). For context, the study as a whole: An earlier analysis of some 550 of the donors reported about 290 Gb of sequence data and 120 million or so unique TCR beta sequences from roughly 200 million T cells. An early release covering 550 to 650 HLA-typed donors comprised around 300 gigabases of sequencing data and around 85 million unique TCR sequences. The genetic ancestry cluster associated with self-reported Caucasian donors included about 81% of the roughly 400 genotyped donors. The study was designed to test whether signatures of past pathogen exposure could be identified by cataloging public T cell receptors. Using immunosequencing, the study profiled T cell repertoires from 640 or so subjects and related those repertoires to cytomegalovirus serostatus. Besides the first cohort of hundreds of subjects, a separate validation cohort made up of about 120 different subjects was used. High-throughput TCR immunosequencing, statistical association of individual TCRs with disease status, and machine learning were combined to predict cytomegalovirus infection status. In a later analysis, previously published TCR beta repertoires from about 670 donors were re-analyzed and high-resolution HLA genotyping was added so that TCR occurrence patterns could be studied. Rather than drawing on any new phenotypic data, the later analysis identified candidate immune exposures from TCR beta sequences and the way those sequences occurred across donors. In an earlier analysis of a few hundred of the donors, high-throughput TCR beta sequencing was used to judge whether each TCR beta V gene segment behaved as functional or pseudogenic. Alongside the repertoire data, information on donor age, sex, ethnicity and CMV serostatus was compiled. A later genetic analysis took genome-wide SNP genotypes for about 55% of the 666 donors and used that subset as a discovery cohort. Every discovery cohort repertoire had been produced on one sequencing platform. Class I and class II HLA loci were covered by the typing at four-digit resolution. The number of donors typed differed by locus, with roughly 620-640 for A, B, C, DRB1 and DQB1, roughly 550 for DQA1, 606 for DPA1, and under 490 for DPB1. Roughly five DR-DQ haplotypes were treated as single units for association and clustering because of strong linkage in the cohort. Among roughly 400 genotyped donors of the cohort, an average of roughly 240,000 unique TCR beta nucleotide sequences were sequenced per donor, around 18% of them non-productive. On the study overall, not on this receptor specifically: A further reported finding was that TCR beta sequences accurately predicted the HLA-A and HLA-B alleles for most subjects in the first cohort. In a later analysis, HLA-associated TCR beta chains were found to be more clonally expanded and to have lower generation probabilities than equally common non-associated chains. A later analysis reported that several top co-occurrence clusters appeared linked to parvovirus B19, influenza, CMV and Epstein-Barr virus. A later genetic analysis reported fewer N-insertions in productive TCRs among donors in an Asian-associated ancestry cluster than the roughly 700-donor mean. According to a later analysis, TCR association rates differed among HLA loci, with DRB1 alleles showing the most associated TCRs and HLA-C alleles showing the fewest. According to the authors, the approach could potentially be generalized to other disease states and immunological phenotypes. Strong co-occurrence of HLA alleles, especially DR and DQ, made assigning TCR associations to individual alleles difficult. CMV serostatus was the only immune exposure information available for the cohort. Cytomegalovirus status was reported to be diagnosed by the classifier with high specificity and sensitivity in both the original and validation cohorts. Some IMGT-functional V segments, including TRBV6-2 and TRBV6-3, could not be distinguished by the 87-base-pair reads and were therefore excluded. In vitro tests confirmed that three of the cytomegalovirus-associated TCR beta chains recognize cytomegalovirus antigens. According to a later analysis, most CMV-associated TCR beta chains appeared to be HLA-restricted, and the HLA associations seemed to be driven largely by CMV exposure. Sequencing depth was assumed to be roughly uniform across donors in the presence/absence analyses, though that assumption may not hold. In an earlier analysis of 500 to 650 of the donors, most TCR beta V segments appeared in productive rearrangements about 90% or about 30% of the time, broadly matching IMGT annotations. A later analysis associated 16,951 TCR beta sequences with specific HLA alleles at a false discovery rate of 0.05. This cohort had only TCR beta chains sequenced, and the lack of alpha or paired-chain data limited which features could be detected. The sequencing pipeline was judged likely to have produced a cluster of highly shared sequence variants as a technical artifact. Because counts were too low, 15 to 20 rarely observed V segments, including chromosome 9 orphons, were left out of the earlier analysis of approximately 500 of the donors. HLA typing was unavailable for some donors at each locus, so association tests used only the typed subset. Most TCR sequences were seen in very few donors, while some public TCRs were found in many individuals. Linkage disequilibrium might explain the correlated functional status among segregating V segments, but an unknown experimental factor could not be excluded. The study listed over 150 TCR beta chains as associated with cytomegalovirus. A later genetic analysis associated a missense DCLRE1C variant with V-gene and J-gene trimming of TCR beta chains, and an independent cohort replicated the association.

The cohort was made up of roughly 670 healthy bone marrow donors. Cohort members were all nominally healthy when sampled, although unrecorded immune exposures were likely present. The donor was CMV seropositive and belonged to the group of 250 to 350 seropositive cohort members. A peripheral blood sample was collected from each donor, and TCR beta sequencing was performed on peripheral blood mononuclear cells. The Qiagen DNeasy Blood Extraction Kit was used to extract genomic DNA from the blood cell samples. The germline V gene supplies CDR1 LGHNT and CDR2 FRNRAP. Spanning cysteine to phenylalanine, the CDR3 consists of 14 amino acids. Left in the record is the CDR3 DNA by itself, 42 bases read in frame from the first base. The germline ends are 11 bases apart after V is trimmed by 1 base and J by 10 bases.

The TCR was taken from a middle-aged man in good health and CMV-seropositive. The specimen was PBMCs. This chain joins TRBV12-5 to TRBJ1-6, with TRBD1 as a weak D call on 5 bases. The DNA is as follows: TGTGCTAGTGGTTTGGGGGGAGGGGAATCACCCCTCCACTTT. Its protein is CASGLGGGESPLHF.